The 17 T cell receptor beta chains in this list originate from one sample, sequenced in a study of blood T cell repertoires in COVID-19. Assay used: immunoSEQ multiplex PCR; TCRdb lists only in-frame clones, some missing. The repertoire has some 220,000 clones, over 75% of them found once; the top ten carry more than 2%. The sample taken for sequencing was peripheral blood. The source of these receptors is a woman in her 70s with COVID-19, enrolled during active disease.

The rearrangement joins TRBV7-6 to TRBJ2-5; D is undetermined. Germline-derived CDR1 and CDR2 are SGHVS and FNYEAQ. This CDR3 comprises 15 residues. Trimming took 2 bases from V and 2 from J, leaving 12 bases between them. CDR3 DNA sequence: TGTGCCAGCAGCTTAATGGCCGGGTATCAAGAGACCCAGTACTTC. Translating gives CASSLMAGYQETQYF.

The V and J genes are TRBV19 and TRBJ1-2, with no clear D. CDR3 length: 16 residues. Germline assignment: CDR1 LNHDA and CDR2 SQIVND (reference sequence). With 3 bases removed from V and 0 bases from J, the gap between germline ends came to 14 bases. CDR3 region: CASSIIPVRSNYGYTF. The CDR3 bases are TGTGCCAGTAGTATTATCCCGGTTCGTTCTAACTATGGCTACACCTTC.

The genes are TRBV5-6 and TRBJ1-1, with TRBD1 matching 11 bases. The V gene's germline CDR1 is SGHDT and CDR2 YYEEEE. The CDR3 is 16 amino acids. With V trimmed by 5 bases and J by 1 base, 7 bases remained unmatched. The DNA of the CDR3 is TGTGCCAGCAGGGCGGACAGGGGGCTTTGGAACACTGAAGCTTTCTTT. Protein: CASRADRGLWNTEAFF. The full variable domain, completed using reference TRBV5-6 and TRBJ1-1, is DAGVTQSPTHLIKTRGQQVTLRCSPKSGHDTVSWYQQALGQGPQFIFQYYEEEERQRGNFPDRFSGHQFPNYSSELNVNALLLGDSALYLCASRADRGLWNTEAFFGQGTRLTVV.

The V and J genes are TRBV12-3 or TRBV12-4 and TRBJ1-6; D unclear. Trimming took 4 bases from V and 10 from J, leaving 11 bases between them. The CDR3 consists of 13 residues. DNA of the CDR3: TGTGCCAGCAGTTGGGTCGGGGAATCACCCCTCCACTTT. It yields the protein CASSWVGESPLHF.

This chain connects TRBV6-5 to TRBJ1-6; no clear D gene. CDR1 MNHEY and CDR2 SVGAGI come from the germline V gene. V was pared by 0 bases and J by 10 bases, with 16 bases between. This CDR3 spans 16 amino acids. CDR3 sequence (DNA): TGTGCCAGCAGTTACTCGTCTACTCGCGCGGGGTCACCCCTCCACTTT. This encodes CASSYSSTRAGSPLHF.

This clone has a handful of counts. The V call is TRBV5-1, the J call TRBJ1-5; perhaps TRBD1 as D (6 bases). The CDR3 has 16 amino acids. Germline CDR1 and CDR2: SGHRS and YFSETQ. V lost 0 bases, J lost 3 bases, and 13 bases lay in between. The CDR3 DNA reads TGCGCCAGCAGCTTGGACAGGGCTGGACCCAATCAGCCCCAGCATTTT. Translation: CASSLDRAGPNQPQHF.

The genes are TRBV5-6 and TRBJ2-7; possibly TRBD2 for D (5 bases). CDR1 and CDR2 from the germline V gene are SGHDT and YYEEEE. This CDR3 has 12 residues. V was shortened by 6 bases and J by 3 bases, with 10 bases between the two germline ends. The CDR3 spells CASTGEGYEQYF. The CDR3 nucleotides are TGTGCCAGCACCGGTGAGGGCTACGAGCAGTACTTC.

The gene calls are TRBV29-1 and TRBJ1-1; a weak D match, TRBD1 (5 bases). The CDR3 loop spans 11 amino acids. The V end lost 7 bases, the J end lost 6 bases, and 12 bases lay between the germline ends. CDR1 and CDR2 (germline): SQVTM, ANQGSEA. The CDR3 here is CSGALGPEAFF. Here the CDR3 DNA reads TGCAGCGGAGCTCTGGGGCCTGAAGCTTTCTTT.

The J gene is TRBJ1-1, the V gene TRBV6-2 or TRBV6-3; a weak D match, TRBD1 (6 bases). From germline, CDR1 is MNHEY and CDR2 SVGEGT. The germline V and J ends were trimmed by 4 bases and 1 base, with 13 bases remaining between them. The CDR3 is 15 amino acids. The CDR3 nucleotides read TGTGCCAGCAGTTCGAACAGGGCGGGGAACACTGAAGCTTTCTTT. The encoded protein is CASSSNRAGNTEAFF.

The rearrangement links TRBV5-1 to TRBJ1-1; TRBD1 agrees at 9 bases. The V and J ends lost 6 bases and 5 bases, in that order; junction bases with no gene match: 8. CDR3 length equals 14 residues. The germline V gene has CDR1 SGHRS and CDR2 YFSETQ. CDR3 in amino acids: CASNHRGLETEAFF. The CDR3 bases are TGCGCCAGCAACCACAGGGGGCTGGAAACTGAAGCTTTCTTT.

This clone has more than one count but fewer than ten. This sequence joins TRBV5-5 and TRBJ2-7; TRBD2 matches 12 bases. The CDR3 is 16 residues long. V lost 1 base to trimming and J lost 5 bases; unmatched junction nucleotides: 7. Per germline, CDR1 SGHKS and CDR2 YYEKEE (reference sequence). Here the CDR3 DNA reads TGTGCCAGCAGCTTGCCCAAACTAGCGGGAGGCGACGAGCAGTACTTC. Its protein product is CASSLPKLAGGDEQYF.

The rearrangement joins TRBV7-8 to TRBJ1-1; TRBD1 might be the D (5 bases). The length of the CDR3 is 14 residues. V was clipped by 6 bases and J by 3 bases, with 14 bases between them. From germline, CDR1 is SGHVS and CDR2 FQNEAQ. The CDR3 nucleotides read TGTGCCAGCAGTTTACTAGGGGCCTACACTGAAGCTTTCTTT. Residues: CASSLLGAYTEAFF.

This clone was recorded only once. The V and J genes are TRBV30 and TRBJ2-2; a weak D match, TRBD2 (7 bases). The CDR3 runs to 15 residues. V dropped 6 bases and J dropped 7 bases, with 21 bases sitting between them. Germline CDR1 and CDR2: GTSNPN and SVGIG (reference sequence). As DNA, the CDR3 is TGTGCCTGCGAGGAAGGGGAGGGGGTAGTCGGGGAGCTGTTTTTT. It is translated as CACEEGEGVVGELFF. The full variable domain, in which reference TRBV30 and TRBJ2-2 provide the parts outside the CDR3, is SQTIHQWPATLVQPVGSPLSLECTVEGTSNPNLYWYRQAAGRGLQLLFYSVGIGQISSEVPQNLSASRPQDRQFILSSKKLLLSDSGFYLCACEEGEGVVGELFFGEGSRLTVL.

The chain has TRBV3-1 (or the pseudogene TRBV3-2) and TRBJ1-1, with D uncertain. CDR3 length: 14 residues. Germline V gene sequence: CDR1 LGHDT, CDR2 YNNKEL (reference sequence). V was clipped by 0 bases and J by 1 base, with 6 bases between them. CDR3 sequence reads: CASSQDSGNTEAFF. The CDR3 DNA follows: TGTGCCAGCAGCCAAGATTCAGGGAACACTGAAGCTTTCTTT.

The chain has TRBV7-2 and TRBJ1-2, with 10 bases fitting TRBD1. The junction had 5 bases not matched to a gene; V was cut back by 7 bases and J by 6 bases. Germline values: CDR1 SGHTA, CDR2 FQGNSA. CDR3 length equals 13 residues. Here the CDR3 DNA reads TGTGCCAGCATCCTAGGGACAGGGGATGGCTACACCTTC. Its protein product is CASILGTGDGYTF.

The chain uses TRBV5-4 and TRBJ2-3; tentative D call: TRBD2 (6 bases). V dropped 7 bases and J dropped 0 bases, with 18 bases sitting between them. The CDR3 contains 16 residues. Germline V CDR1 and CDR2: SGHNT, YYREEE (reference sequence). The CDR3 DNA is TGTGCCAGCGTCCCCGGGGGTCCAGCTAGCACAGATACGCAGTATTTT. Translated, it gives CASVPGGPASTDTQYF.

V and J are TRBV4-1 and TRBJ1-1; TRBD1 agrees at 8 bases. The V gene end was trimmed by 3 bases and the J gene end by 3 bases; junction bases not matched to a gene: 6. This CDR3 has 15 residues. Germline CDR1 and CDR2: MGHRA and YSYEKL. CDR3 sequence (DNA): TGCGCCAGCAGCCATCCCCCGGGACAGGACACTGAAGCTTTCTTT. It is translated as CASSHPPGQDTEAFF.